This TCR beta chain was captured in a study of T cells expressing NK-cell markers. Study summary: HCMV seropositivity characterized most of the eight sequenced donors, and seronegativity one.

TCRdb reprocessed the 5' RACE reads; each CDR3 protein has one entry and no DNA is given. The listing contains about half a million distinct CDR3 sequences. Germline CDR1 MNHEY, CDR2 SVGAGI. This CDR3 contains 14 residues. For this clonotype: Its cognate antigen is unknown.

Overall study findings and caveats: In 5 or 6 donors, dominant CD3+CD56+NKG2C+ clonotypes ranked among the top 10 CD8+ clonotypes. The same clonotypes also predominated in the CD3+CD56-NKG2C+ fraction of several donors.

The sequencing sample was made of blood T cells: a sorted CD56 or NKG2C T cell subset, CD4+ or CD8+ T cells, or bulk PBMC T cells (not recorded which). This clonotype was sampled from a woman aged 50 to 65 in good health. The gene calls are TRBV6-5 and TRBJ2-2; TCRdb returns TRBD2, unconfirmable since there is no DNA. The CDR3 protein is CEGASGIPGGELFF.